These T cell receptor beta chains were read from a single sample in a study of T cells in localized non-small cell lung cancer. TCRdb's copy holds only in-frame clones and misses some; the assay was immunoSEQ multiplex PCR. The table shows roughly 16,000 clones, with about 85% occurring only once. Specimen: peripheral blood, collected before any cancer treatment. These TCRs come from a male donor at least 60 years old with stage I lung adenocarcinoma. CDR3s include the opening cysteine and the closing phenylalanine or tryptophan. Each record gives: clone size, D gene, J gene, V gene, CDR3 protein, CDR3 DNA. D genes are given only for firm matches. Clone size, where shown, is once, few, many, or a class for clones that have expanded.

>NA|NA|TRBJ2-7|TRBV7-6
CASSPDYEQYF
TGTGCCAGCAGCCCGGACTACGAGCAGTACTTC
>NA|NA|TRBJ1-2|TRBV4-2
CASSQKGKNGYTF
TGTGCCAGCAGCCAAAAGGGGAAGAATGGCTACACCTTC
>NA|TRBD1|TRBJ1-2|TRBV5-4
CASSPQGDRGYTF
TGTGCCAGCAGCCCGCAGGGGGATCGCGGCTACACCTTC
>NA|NA|TRBJ1-5|TRBV18
CASSPSGSWQPQHF
TGTGCCAGCTCACCTTCAGGGTCGTGGCAGCCCCAGCATTTT
>NA|NA|TRBJ2-5|TRBV21-1
CASSKAGDPGPWETQYF
TGTGCCAGCAGCAAAGCAGGCGATCCAGGTCCTTGGGAGACCCAGTACTTC
>NA|NA|TRBJ1-6|TRBV6-6
CASSYDGGSDSPLHF
TGTGCCAGCAGCTACGATGGGGGCAGTGATTCACCCCTCCACTTT
>NA|TRBD1|TRBJ2-2|TRBV4-2
CASSLDREETGELFF
TGTGCCAGCAGCTTGGACAGGGAAGAAACCGGGGAGCTGTTTTTT
>NA|TRBD1|TRBJ1-6|TRBV6-1
CASREPGQGSSPLHF
TGTGCCAGCAGGGAGCCGGGACAGGGAAGTTCACCCCTCCACTTT
>NA|NA|TRBJ1-3|TRBV11-1
CASSSAGTSGNTIYF
TGTGCCAGCAGCTCAGCTGGGACCTCTGGAAACACCATATATTTT
>few|NA|TRBJ1-1|TRBV2
CASSEQGLMNTEAFF
TGTGCCAGCAGTGAACAGGGATTAATGAACACTGAAGCTTTCTTT
>NA|NA|TRBJ2-1|TRBV4-1
CASSLLTGNEQFF
TGCGCCAGCAGCCTACTAACAGGGAATGAGCAGTTCTTC
>NA|TRBD1|TRBJ1-1|TRBV6-1
CASRGQLNTEAFF
TGTGCCAGCAGGGGACAGTTGAACACTGAAGCTTTCTTT
>NA|TRBD2|TRBJ2-5|TRBV7-2
CASSLPTSGIETQYF
TGTGCCAGCAGCTTGCCGACTAGCGGGATTGAGACCCAGTACTTC
>NA|NA|TRBJ2-7|TRBV7-6
CASSPTSPYEQYF
TGTGCCAGCAGTCCGACTAGTCCCTACGAGCAGTACTTC
>NA|NA|TRBJ1-1|TRBV2
CASSELGGGDTEAFF
TGTGCCAGCAGTGAATTGGGAGGGGGTGACACTGAAGCTTTCTTT
>NA|NA|TRBJ1-5|TRBV11-2
CASSSSGNQPQHF
TGTGCCAGCAGCTCGTCAGGGAATCAGCCCCAGCATTTT
>NA|NA|TRBJ1-1|TRBV6-6
CASSYPVAEAFF
TGTGCCAGCAGTTACCCCGTTGCTGAAGCTTTCTTT
>NA|TRBD1|TRBJ1-5|TRBV18
CASSPGGQGTPQHF
TGTGCCAGCTCACCCGGGGGACAGGGGACGCCCCAGCATTTT
>NA|TRBD1|TRBJ1-1|TRBV11-2
CASRGTGDTEAFF
TGTGCCAGCAGGGGGACAGGGGACACTGAAGCTTTCTTT
>NA|TRBD1|TRBJ1-4|TRBV7-6
CASSPATGWEKLFF
TGTGCCAGCAGCCCCGCGACAGGGTGGGAAAAACTGTTTTTT
>NA|NA|TRBJ1-1|TRBV19
CATGQSMNTEAFF
TGTGCCACCGGACAGTCGATGAACACTGAAGCTTTCTTT
>NA|NA|TRBJ2-3|TRBV7-8
CASSWGYTDTQYF
TGTGCCAGCAGCTGGGGTTACACAGATACGCAGTATTTT
>NA|NA|TRBJ1-6|TRBV7-9
CASSSRQGGNSPLHF
TGTGCCAGCAGCTCACGCCAGGGAGGCAATTCACCCCTCCACTTT
>NA|NA|TRBJ2-2|TRBV5-1
CASGRADDGELFF
TGCGCCAGCGGACGGGCAGATGACGGGGAGCTGTTTTTT
>NA|NA|TRBJ1-6|TRBV28
CASSLGSQGYSPLHF
TGTGCCAGCAGTTTAGGTAGCCAGGGGTACTCACCCCTCCACTTT
>NA|NA|TRBJ2-1|TRBV6-1
CASSVLGDTYNEQFF
TGTGCCAGCAGTGTCTTGGGGGATACCTACAATGAGCAGTTCTTC
>NA|NA|TRBJ1-1|TRBV28
CASSSNTEAFF
TGTGCCAGCAGTTCAAACACTGAAGCTTTCTTT
>NA|NA|TRBJ1-5|TRBV7-2
CASSLAGSSGNQPQHF
TGTGCCAGCAGCTTAGCGGGAAGTAGTGGCAATCAGCCCCAGCATTTT
>NA|TRBD1|TRBJ1-2|TRBV6-5
CASSSSGTDFYGYTF
TGTGCCAGCAGTTCCTCCGGGACAGACTTTTATGGCTACACCTTC
>NA|NA|TRBJ1-1|TRBV4-1
CASRPGFSTEAFF
TGCGCCAGCAGGCCAGGTTTCAGCACTGAAGCTTTCTTT
>NA|NA|TRBJ1-4|TRBV7-2
CASSLTPQGKLFF
TGTGCCAGCAGCTTAACCCCACAGGGAAAACTGTTTTTT
>NA|TRBD1|TRBJ1-1|TRBV7-9
CASSWPRQGRDNTEAFF
TGTGCCAGCAGCTGGCCAAGACAGGGGAGGGATAACACTGAAGCTTTCTTT
>once|TRBD2|TRBJ2-2|TRBV18
CASSPSGLVGAGELFF
TGTGCCAGCTCACCTTCCGGACTAGTAGGAGCCGGGGAGCTGTTTTTT
>NA|TRBD1|TRBJ2-7|TRBV2
CASRGVGTGTSEQYF
TGTGCCAGCAGGGGTGTCGGGACAGGGACTTCCGAGCAGTACTTC
>NA|TRBD2|TRBJ2-7|TRBV9
CASSVGGTSGKYEQYF
TGTGCCAGCAGCGTAGGGGGCACTAGCGGAAAATACGAGCAGTACTTC
>NA|TRBD1|TRBJ2-1|TRBV10-3
CAISDNRDRAYNEQFF
TGTGCCATCAGTGACAACCGGGACAGAGCGTACAATGAGCAGTTCTTC
>NA|NA|TRBJ1-1|TRBV29-1
CSVDSENTEAFF
TGCAGCGTTGACTCGGAGAACACTGAAGCTTTCTTT
>NA|TRBD2|TRBJ2-1|TRBV5-1
CASSSKTSGINYNEQFF
TGCGCCAGCAGCTCCAAGACTAGCGGGATTAACTACAATGAGCAGTTCTTC
>NA|TRBD2|TRBJ2-4|TRBV4-3
CASSHPIAGRNIQYF
TGCGCCAGCAGCCATCCTATAGCGGGCCGAAACATTCAGTACTTC
>NA|NA|TRBJ2-7|TRBV7-6
CASSLAAADEQYF
TGTGCCAGCAGCTTAGCTGCGGCCGACGAGCAGTACTTC
>NA|TRBD1|TRBJ1-2|TRBV14
CASNNPGQGENGYTF
TGTGCCAGCAACAATCCGGGACAGGGTGAAAATGGCTACACCTTC
>NA|NA|TRBJ2-7|TRBV27
CASSDYYEQYF
TGTGCCAGCAGTGATTACTACGAGCAGTACTTC
>NA|TRBD1|TRBJ1-6|TRBV19
CASSTFPGQGIGSLHF
TGTGCCAGTAGTACCTTTCCGGGACAGGGAATCGGGTCCCTCCACTTT
>NA|NA|TRBJ1-5|TRBV6-5
CASSPRSGGNQPQHF
TGTGCCAGCAGTCCCCGCTCTGGGGGGAATCAGCCCCAGCATTTT
>NA|TRBD2|TRBJ2-1|TRBV11-2
CASSFLTSRSYNEQFF
TGTGCCAGCAGCTTCTTGACTAGCCGGTCCTACAATGAGCAGTTCTTC
>NA|NA|TRBJ1-6|TRBV28
CASSPRFSRRAYNSPLHF
TGTGCCAGCAGCCCCAGGTTTAGTCGTAGGGCCTATAATTCACCCCTCCACTTT
>NA|NA|TRBJ1-5|TRBV28
CASRPERRSQPQHF
TGTGCCAGCAGACCAGAGAGGCGAAGTCAGCCCCAGCATTTT
>NA|NA|TRBJ2-3|TRBV5-1
CASSLGVSTDTQYF
TGCGCCAGCAGCTTGGGAGTTAGCACAGATACACAGTATTTT
>NA|NA|TRBJ1-3|TRBV4-1
CASSQGGTASGNTIYF
TGCGCCAGCAGCCAAGGGGGGACGGCCTCTGGAAACACCATATATTTT
>NA|TRBD1|TRBJ2-3|TRBV18
CASSRDRGRTDTQYF
TGTGCCAGCTCCAGAGACAGGGGGCGCACAGATACGCAGTATTTT
>NA|NA|TRBJ2-7|TRBV11-2
CASSPTTSWGEQYF
TGTGCCAGCAGCCCTACGACCAGTTGGGGAGAGCAGTACTTC
>NA|NA|TRBJ2-1|TRBV4-3
CASSQESTFGEQFF
TGCGCCAGCAGCCAAGAGTCCACCTTCGGTGAGCAGTTCTTC
>NA|NA|TRBJ1-2|TRBV5-5
CASSLENFNYGYTF
TGTGCCAGCAGCTTGGAGAACTTTAACTATGGCTACACCTTC
>NA|NA|TRBJ2-1|TRBV2
CASSRATAGAKGGVKRQNNEQFF
TGTGCCAGCAGTAGAGCTACGGCAGGAGCGAAGGGAGGTGTAAAACGGCAAAACAATGAGCAGTTCTTC
>NA|NA|TRBJ2-5|TRBV5-4
CASSLVGQETQYF
TGTGCCAGCAGCTTGGTCGGCCAAGAGACCCAGTACTTC
>NA|NA|TRBJ1-4|TRBV10-3
CAITKDLNEKLFF
TGTGCCATCACAAAGGACCTTAATGAAAAACTGTTTTTT